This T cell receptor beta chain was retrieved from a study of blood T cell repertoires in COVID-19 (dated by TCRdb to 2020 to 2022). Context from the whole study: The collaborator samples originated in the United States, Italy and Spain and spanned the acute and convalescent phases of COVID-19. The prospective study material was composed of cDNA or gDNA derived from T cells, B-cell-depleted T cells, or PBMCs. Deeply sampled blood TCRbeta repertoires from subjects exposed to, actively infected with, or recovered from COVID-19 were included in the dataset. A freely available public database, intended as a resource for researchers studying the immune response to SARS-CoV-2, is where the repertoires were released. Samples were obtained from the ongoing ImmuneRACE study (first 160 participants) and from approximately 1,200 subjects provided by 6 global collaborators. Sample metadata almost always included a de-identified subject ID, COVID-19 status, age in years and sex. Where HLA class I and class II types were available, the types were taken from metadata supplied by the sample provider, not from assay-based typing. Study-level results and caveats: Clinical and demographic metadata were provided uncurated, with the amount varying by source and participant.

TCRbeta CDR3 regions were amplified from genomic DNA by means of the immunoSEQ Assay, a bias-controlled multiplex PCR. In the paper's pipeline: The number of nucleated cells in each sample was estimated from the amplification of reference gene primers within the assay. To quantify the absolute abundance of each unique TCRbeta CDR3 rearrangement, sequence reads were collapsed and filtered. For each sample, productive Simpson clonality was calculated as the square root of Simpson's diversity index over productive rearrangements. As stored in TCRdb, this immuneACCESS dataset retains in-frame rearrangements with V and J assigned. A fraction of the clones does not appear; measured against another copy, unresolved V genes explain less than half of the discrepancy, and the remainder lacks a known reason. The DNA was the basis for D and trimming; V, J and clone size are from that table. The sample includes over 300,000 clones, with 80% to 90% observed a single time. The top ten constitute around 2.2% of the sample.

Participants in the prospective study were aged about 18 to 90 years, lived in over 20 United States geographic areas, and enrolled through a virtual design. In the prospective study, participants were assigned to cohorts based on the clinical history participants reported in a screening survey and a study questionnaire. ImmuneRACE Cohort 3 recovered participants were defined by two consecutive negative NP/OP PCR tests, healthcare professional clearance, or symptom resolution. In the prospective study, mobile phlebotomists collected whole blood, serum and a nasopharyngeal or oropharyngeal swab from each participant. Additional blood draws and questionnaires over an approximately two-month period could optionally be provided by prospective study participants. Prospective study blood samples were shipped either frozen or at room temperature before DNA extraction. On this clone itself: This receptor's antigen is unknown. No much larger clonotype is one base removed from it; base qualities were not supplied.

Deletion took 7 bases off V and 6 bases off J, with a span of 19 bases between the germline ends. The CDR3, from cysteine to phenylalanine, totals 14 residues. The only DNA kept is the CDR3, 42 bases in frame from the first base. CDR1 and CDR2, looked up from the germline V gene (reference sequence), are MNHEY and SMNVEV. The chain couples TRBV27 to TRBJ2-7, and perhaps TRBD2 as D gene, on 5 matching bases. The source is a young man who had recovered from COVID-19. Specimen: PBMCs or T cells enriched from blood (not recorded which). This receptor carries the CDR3 CASTRNGVGSEQYF. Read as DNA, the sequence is TGTGCCAGCACCCGAAACGGGGTGGGAAGCGAGCAGTACTTC.